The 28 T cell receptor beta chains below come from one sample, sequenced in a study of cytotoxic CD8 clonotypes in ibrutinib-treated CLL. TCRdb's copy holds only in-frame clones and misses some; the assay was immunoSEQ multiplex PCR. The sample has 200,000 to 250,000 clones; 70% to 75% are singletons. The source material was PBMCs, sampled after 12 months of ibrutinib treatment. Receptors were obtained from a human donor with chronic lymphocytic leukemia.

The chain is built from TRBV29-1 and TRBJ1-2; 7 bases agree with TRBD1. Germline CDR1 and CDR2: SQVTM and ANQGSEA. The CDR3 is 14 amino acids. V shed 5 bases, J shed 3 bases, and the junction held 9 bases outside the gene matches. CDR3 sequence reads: CSVLQGPVHYGYTF. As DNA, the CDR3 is TGCAGCGTTCTACAGGGGCCAGTACACTATGGCTACACCTTC. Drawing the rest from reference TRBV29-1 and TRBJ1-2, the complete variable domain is SAVISQKPSRDICQRGTSLTIQCQVDSQVTMMFWYRQQPGQSLTLIATANQGSEATYESGFVIDKFPISRPNLTFSTLTVSNMSPEDSSIYLCSVLQGPVHYGYTFGSGTRLTVV.

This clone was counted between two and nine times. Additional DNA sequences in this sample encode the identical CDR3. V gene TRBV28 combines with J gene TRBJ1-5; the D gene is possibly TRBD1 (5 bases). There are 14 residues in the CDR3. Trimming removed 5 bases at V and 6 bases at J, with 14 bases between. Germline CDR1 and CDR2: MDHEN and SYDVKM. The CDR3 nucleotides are TGTGCCAGCAGTCCGAGGACCGGGGCTCAGCCCCAGCATTTT. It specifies CASSPRTGAQPQHF.

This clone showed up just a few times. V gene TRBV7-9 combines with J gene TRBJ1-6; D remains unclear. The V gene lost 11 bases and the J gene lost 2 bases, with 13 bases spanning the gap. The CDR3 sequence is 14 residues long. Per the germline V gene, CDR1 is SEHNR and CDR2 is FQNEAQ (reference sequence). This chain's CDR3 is CASQVAAYNSPLHF. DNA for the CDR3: TGTGCCTCCCAAGTGGCAGCCTATAATTCACCCCTCCACTTT.

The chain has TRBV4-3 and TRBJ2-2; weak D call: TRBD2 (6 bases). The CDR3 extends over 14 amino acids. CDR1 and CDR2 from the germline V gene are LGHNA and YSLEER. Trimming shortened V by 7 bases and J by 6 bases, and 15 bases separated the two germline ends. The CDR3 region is CASTRGLGSGELFF. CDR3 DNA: TGCGCCAGCACAAGGGGACTCGGGTCCGGGGAGCTGTTTTTT.

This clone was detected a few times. The CDR3 protein is CASRISQGTYEQYF. CDR3 in DNA: TGTGCCAGCAGAATTTCACAGGGAACCTACGAGCAGTACTTC. The J gene is TRBJ2-7, the V gene TRBV7-2, with D tentatively TRBD1 (6 bases). The CDR3 consists of 14 residues. The V gene's germline CDR1 is SGHTA and CDR2 FQGNSA. Trimming took 6 bases from V and 2 from J, leaving 14 bases between them.

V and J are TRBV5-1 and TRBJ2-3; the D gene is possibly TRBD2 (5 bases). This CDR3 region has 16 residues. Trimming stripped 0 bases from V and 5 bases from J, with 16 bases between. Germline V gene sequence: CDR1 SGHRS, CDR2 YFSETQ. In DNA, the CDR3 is TGCGCCAGCAGCTTGGGTGGGAGCCTCTGGGGAGATACGCAGTATTTT. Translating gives CASSLGGSLWGDTQYF.

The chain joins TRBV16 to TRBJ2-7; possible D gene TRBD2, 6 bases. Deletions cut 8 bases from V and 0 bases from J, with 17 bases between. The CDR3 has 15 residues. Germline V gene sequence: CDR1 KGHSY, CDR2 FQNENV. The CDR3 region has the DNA TGTGCCAGCGCCGGGACCGGGAGCCCCTCCTACGAGCAGTACTTC. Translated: CASAGTGSPSYEQYF.

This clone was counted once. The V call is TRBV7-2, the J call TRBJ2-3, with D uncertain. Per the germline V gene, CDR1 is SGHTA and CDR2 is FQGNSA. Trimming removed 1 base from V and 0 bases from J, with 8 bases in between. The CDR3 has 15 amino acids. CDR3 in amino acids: CASSLGLASTDTQYF. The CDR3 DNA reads TGTGCCAGCAGCTTAGGACTCGCTAGCACAGATACGCAGTATTTT.

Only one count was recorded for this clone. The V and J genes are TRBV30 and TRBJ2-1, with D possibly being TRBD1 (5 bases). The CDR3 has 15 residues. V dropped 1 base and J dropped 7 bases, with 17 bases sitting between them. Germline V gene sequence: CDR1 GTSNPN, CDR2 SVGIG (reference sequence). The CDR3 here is CAWSGGPIGGNEQFF. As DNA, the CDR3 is TGTGCCTGGAGTGGGGGCCCAATCGGCGGAAATGAGCAGTTCTTC. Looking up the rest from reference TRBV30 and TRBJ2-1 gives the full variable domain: SQTIHQWPATLVQPVGSPLSLECTVEGTSNPNLYWYRQAAGRGLQLLFYSVGIGQISSEVPQNLSASRPQDRQFILSSKKLLLSDSGFYLCAWSGGPIGGNEQFFGPGTRLTVL.

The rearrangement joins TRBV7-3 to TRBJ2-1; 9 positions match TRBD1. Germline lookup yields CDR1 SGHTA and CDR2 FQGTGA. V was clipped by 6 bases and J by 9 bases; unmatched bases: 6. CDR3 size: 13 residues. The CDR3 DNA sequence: TGTGCCAGCAGTCAAACAGGGGGCAGTGAGCAGTTCTTC. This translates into CASSQTGGSEQFF.

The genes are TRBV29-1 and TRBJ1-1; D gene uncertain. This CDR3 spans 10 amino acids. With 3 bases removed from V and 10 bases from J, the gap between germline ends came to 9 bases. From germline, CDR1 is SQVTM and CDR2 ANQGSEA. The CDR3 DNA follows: TGCAGCGTTGAGAACATCGTAGCTTTCTTT. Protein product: CSVENIVAFF.

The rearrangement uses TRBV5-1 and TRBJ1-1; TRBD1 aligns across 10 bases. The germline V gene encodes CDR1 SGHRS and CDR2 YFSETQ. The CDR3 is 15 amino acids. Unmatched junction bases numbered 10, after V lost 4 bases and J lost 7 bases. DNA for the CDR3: TGCGCCAGCAGCCCTCTCGGACAGGGGGGTATTGAAGCTTTCTTT. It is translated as CASSPLGQGGIEAFF.

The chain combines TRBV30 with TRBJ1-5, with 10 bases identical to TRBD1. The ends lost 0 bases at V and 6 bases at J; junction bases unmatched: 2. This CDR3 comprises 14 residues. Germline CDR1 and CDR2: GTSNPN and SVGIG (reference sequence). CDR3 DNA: TGTGCCTGGAGTGTGGACAGGGGGGGTCAGCCCCAGCATTTT. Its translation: CAWSVDRGGQPQHF. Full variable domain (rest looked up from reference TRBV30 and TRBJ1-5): SQTIHQWPATLVQPVGSPLSLECTVEGTSNPNLYWYRQAAGRGLQLLFYSVGIGQISSEVPQNLSASRPQDRQFILSSKKLLLSDSGFYLCAWSVDRGGQPQHFGDGTRLSIL.

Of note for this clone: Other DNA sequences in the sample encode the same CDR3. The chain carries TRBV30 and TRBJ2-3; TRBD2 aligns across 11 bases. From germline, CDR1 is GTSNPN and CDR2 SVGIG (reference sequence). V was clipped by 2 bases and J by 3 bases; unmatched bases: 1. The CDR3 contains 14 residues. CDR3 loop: CAWSLAGGTDTQYF. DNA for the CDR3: TGTGCCTGGAGTCTAGCGGGAGGAACAGATACGCAGTATTTT.

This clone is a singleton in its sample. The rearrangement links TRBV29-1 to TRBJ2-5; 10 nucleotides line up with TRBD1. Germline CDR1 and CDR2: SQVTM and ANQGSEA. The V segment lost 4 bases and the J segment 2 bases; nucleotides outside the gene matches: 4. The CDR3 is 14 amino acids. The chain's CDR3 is CSVARQGAQETQYF. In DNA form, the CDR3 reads TGCAGCGTTGCGCGACAGGGGGCTCAAGAGACCCAGTACTTC.

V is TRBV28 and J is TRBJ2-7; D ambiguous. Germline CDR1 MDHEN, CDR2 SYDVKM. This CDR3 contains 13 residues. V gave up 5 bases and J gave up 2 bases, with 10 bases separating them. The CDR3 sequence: CASSKDTTYEQYF. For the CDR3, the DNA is TGTGCCAGCAGTAAAGACACTACCTACGAGCAGTACTTC.

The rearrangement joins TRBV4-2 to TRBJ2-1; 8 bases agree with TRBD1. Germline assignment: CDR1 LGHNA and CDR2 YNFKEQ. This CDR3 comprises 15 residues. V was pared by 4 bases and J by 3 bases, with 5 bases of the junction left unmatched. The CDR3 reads CASSPGGTGYNEQFF. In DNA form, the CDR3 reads TGTGCCAGCAGCCCCGGCGGGACAGGCTACAATGAGCAGTTCTTC.

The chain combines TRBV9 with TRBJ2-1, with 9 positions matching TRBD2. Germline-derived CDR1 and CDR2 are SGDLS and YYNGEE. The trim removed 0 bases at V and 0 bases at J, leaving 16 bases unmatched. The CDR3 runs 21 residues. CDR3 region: CASSVASLWLAGRPSYNEQFF. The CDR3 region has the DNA TGTGCCAGCAGCGTAGCTAGTCTCTGGCTAGCGGGACGCCCCTCCTACAATGAGCAGTTCTTC.

CDR3 nucleotides: TGTGCCAGCAGTTCCCGACTAGCGGCGAGCTCCTACGAGCAGTACTTC. It translates to CASSSRLAASSYEQYF. J is TRBJ2-7 and V is TRBV28; 9 bases align to TRBD2. The CDR3 extends over 16 amino acids. Germline V gene data show CDR1 as MDHEN and CDR2 as SYDVKM. The V segment lost 4 bases and the J segment 0 bases; nucleotides outside the gene matches: 7.

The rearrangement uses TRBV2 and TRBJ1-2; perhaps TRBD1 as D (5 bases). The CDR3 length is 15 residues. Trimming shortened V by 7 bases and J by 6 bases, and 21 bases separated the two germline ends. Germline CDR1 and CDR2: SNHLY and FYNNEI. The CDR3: CASTEDGARTNGYTF. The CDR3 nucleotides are TGTGCCAGCACCGAGGACGGGGCCAGGACCAATGGCTACACCTTC.

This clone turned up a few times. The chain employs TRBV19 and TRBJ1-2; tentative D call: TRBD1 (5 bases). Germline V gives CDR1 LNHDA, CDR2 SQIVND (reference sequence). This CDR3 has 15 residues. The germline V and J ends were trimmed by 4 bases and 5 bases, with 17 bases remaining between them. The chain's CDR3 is CASSKEGIFGYGYTF. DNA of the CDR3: TGTGCCAGTAGTAAGGAGGGGATATTTGGGTATGGCTACACCTTC.

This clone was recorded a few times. DNA of the CDR3: TGTGCCAGCACGGTGGGGTTGAACTATGGCTACACCTTC. Residues: CASTVGLNYGYTF. The rearrangement joins TRBV6-1 to TRBJ1-2; D is unresolved. V lost 7 bases, J lost 2 bases, and 11 bases lay in between. The CDR3 extends over 13 amino acids. CDR1 is MNHNS and CDR2 is SASEGT in the germline V gene.

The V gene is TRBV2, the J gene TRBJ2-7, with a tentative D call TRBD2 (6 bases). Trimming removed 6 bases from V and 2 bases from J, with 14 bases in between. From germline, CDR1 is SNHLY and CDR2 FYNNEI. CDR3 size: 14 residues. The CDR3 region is CASRPGLPPYEQYF. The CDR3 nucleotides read TGTGCCAGCAGGCCGGGACTTCCGCCCTACGAGCAGTACTTC.

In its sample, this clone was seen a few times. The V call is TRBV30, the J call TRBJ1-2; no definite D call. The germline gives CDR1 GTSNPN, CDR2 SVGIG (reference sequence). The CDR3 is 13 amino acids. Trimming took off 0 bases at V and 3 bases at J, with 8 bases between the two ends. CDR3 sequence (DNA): TGTGCCTGGAGTGTACGGGCCGACTATGGCTACACCTTC. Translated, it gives CAWSVRADYGYTF. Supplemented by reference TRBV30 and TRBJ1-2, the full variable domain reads SQTIHQWPATLVQPVGSPLSLECTVEGTSNPNLYWYRQAAGRGLQLLFYSVGIGQISSEVPQNLSASRPQDRQFILSSKKLLLSDSGFYLCAWSVRADYGYTFGSGTRLTVV.

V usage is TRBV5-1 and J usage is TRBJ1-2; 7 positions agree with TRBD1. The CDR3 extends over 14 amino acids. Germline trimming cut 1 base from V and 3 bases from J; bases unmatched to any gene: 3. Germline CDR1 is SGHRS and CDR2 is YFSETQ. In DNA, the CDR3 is TGCGCCAGCAGCTTGACAGGGGTCGACTATGGCTACACCTTC. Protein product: CASSLTGVDYGYTF.

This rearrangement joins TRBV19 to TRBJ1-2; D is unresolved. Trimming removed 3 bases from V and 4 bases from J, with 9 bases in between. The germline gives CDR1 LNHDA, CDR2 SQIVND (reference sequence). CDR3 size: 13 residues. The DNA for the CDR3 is TGTGCCAGTAGTATGGACGTTTCCTATGGCTACACCTTC. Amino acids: CASSMDVSYGYTF.

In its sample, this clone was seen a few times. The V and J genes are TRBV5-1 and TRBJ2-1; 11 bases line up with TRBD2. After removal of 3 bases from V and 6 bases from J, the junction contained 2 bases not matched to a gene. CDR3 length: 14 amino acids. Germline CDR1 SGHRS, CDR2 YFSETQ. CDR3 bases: TGCGCCAGCAGCTGGGGGACTAGCGGCAATGAGCAGTTCTTC. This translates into CASSWGTSGNEQFF.

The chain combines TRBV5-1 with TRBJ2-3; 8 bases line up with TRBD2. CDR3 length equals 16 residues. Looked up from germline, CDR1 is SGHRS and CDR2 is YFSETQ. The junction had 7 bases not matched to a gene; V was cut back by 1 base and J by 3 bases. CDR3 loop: CASSLLLAGITDTQYF. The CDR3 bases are TGCGCCAGCAGCTTGCTATTAGCGGGGATAACAGATACGCAGTATTTT.